Shown below are 19 T cell receptor beta chains from a single sample sequenced in a study of blood T cell repertoires in COVID-19. The assay was immunoSEQ multiplex PCR, and TCRdb's table has in-frame clones only and misses some. The sample contains some 30,000 clones, around 89% of which appear only once. Sequencing used peripheral blood. These receptors were obtained from a human donor in a cohort sampled during active COVID-19.

The J gene is TRBJ2-2, the V gene TRBV1; the table's D call of TRBD1 was not tested on the DNA. TRBV1 is labeled a pseudogene. This CDR3 contains 15 residues. The CDR3 here is CTSSQVRGVSGELFF. As DNA, the CDR3 is TGCACCAGCAGCCAGGTCAGGGGGGTGTCCGGGGAGCTGTTTTTT.

This clone showed up just once. The rearrangement joins TRBV3-1 (or the pseudogene TRBV3-2) to TRBJ2-5; 15 nucleotides align to TRBD2. Trimming took 4 bases from V and 4 from J; bases not matched to a gene: 7. The germline gives CDR1 LGHDT, CDR2 YNNKEL (reference sequence). This CDR3 has 17 residues. The CDR3 region has the DNA TGTGCCAGCAGCCGGGGACTAGCGGGGGGAGGGGTAGAGACCCAGTACTTC. It yields the protein CASSRGLAGGGVETQYF.

The V gene is TRBV10-3, the J gene TRBJ2-2; D is uncertain. V was trimmed by 0 bases and J by 7 bases, leaving 12 bases between them. The CDR3 runs to 15 residues. Germline V gives CDR1 ENHRY, CDR2 SYGVKD. CDR3 in DNA: TGTGCCATCAGTGAGTCGGGCAGGTTCGGCGGGGAGCTGTTTTTT. This translates into CAISESGRFGGELFF.

Only one count was recorded for this clone. The chain couples TRBV5-1 to TRBJ2-7, with TRBD2 matching over 7 bases. With V trimmed by 0 bases and J by 4 bases, 1 base remained unmatched. The CDR3 length is 13 residues. Per germline, CDR1 SGHRS and CDR2 YFSETQ. The CDR3 loop reads CASSLGSGYEQYF. The CDR3 bases are TGCGCCAGCAGCTTGGGTAGCGGGTACGAGCAGTACTTC.

The chain links TRBV19 to TRBJ1-1; D is uncertain. V shed 8 bases and J shed 2 bases, with 9 bases lying between them. The length of the CDR3 is 12 residues. The germline V gene has CDR1 LNHDA and CDR2 SQIVND (reference sequence). CDR3 residues: CASFNINTEAFF. DNA for the CDR3: TGTGCCAGTTTCAACATTAACACTGAAGCTTTCTTT.

V gene TRBV19 combines with J gene TRBJ1-5; 9 nucleotides line up with TRBD1. The CDR3 covers 16 residues. The V segment lost 4 bases and the J segment 2 bases; nucleotides outside the gene matches: 6. The germline V gene encodes CDR1 LNHDA and CDR2 SQIVND (reference sequence). The CDR3 DNA sequence: TGTGCCAGTAGTAGCCTGGGACAGGGAGGCAATCAGCCCCAGCATTTT. It specifies CASSSLGQGGNQPQHF. Full variable domain (remainder filled in from reference TRBV19 and TRBJ1-5): DGGITQSPKYLFRKEGQNVTLSCEQNLNHDAMYWYRQDPGQGLRLIYYSQIVNDFQKGDIAEGYSVSREKKESFPLTVTSAQKNPTAFYLCASSSLGQGGNQPQHFGDGTRLSIL.

The chain employs TRBV7-6 and TRBJ2-7; 8 bases agree with TRBD2. CDR3 length: 17 residues. Germline V gene lookup returns CDR1 SGHVS and CDR2 FNYEAQ. With 2 bases clipped from V and 0 bases from J, the junction kept 9 bases outside the gene matches. CDR3 nucleotide sequence: TGTGCCAGCAGCTTAACCCCGCCGGGGGGGAGCTCCTACGAGCAGTACTTC. This gives the protein CASSLTPPGGSSYEQYF.

This chain uses TRBV2 with TRBJ1-1; D gene ambiguous. CDR1 and CDR2 (germline): SNHLY, FYNNEI. The CDR3 totals 13 residues. Trimming shortened V by 6 bases and J by 4 bases, and 12 bases separated the two germline ends. The CDR3 nucleotides are TGTGCCAGCAGAATTGGGGAGTTCACTGAAGCTTTCTTT. Its protein is CASRIGEFTEAFF. Looking up the rest from reference TRBV2 and TRBJ1-1 gives the full variable domain: EPEVTQTPSHQVTQMGQEVILRCVPISNHLYFYWYRQILGQKVEFLVSFYNNEISEKSEIFDDQFSVERPDGSNFTLKIRSTKLEDSAMYFCASRIGEFTEAFFGQGTRLTVV.

This clone was recorded only once. The chain uses TRBV7-8 and TRBJ2-3; 10 bases are shared with TRBD2. Trimming took 4 bases from V and 5 from J; bases not matched to a gene: 6. The CDR3 consists of 15 residues. In germline, CDR1 is SGHVS, CDR2 FQNEAQ. The CDR3 spells CASSSLAGREDTQYF. The CDR3 nucleotides are TGTGCCAGCAGCTCACTAGCGGGGAGGGAAGATACGCAGTATTTT.

The CDR3 DNA follows: TGTGCCAGCAGCCAGGGGACAGAGAACACTGAAGCTTTCTTT. Its translation is CASSQGTENTEAFF. This chain joins TRBV11-2 and TRBJ1-1; 7 positions agree with TRBD1. CDR1 is SGHAT, CDR2 FQNNGV, per germline. The length of the CDR3 is 14 residues. V lost 5 bases, J lost 1 base, and 4 bases stayed unmatched. Using reference TRBV11-2 and TRBJ1-1 for the parts outside the CDR3, the full variable domain is EAGVAQSPRYKIIEKRQSVAFWCNPISGHATLYWYQQILGQGPKLLIQFQNNGVVDDSQLPKDRFSAERLKGVDSTLKIQPAKLEDSAVYLCASSQGTENTEAFFGQGTRLTVV.

The chain uses TRBV7-9 and TRBJ2-7; 8 nucleotides agree with TRBD1. The CDR3 contains 14 residues. The germline V gene encodes CDR1 SEHNR and CDR2 FQNEAQ (reference sequence). The V segment lost 3 bases and the J segment 7 bases; nucleotides outside the gene matches: 8. The CDR3 DNA reads TGTGCCAGCAGCTTGTCTCAGGGGGCGCGGGAGCAGTACTTC. Translating it yields CASSLSQGAREQYF.

The V gene is TRBV18, the J gene TRBJ1-4, with TRBD1 as a possible D gene (6 bases). Trimming took off 7 bases at V and 0 bases at J, with 12 bases between the two ends. The germline gives CDR1 KGHSH, CDR2 LQKENI. The CDR3 contains 15 residues. CDR3 DNA sequence: TGTGCCAGCTACCCCGGGACAACAACTAATGAAAAACTGTTTTTT. The encoded protein is CASYPGTTTNEKLFF.

This rearrangement joins TRBV5-4 to TRBJ2-7; D is ambiguous. In germline, CDR1 is SGHNT, CDR2 YYREEE (reference sequence). The CDR3 length is 15 residues. The V end was cut by 0 bases, the J end by 0 bases, with 10 bases between. CDR3: CASSLDLVSSYEQYF. CDR3 bases: TGTGCCAGCAGCTTGGATTTAGTTTCCTCCTACGAGCAGTACTTC.

The genes are TRBV4-1 and TRBJ2-4; D unresolved. V lost 0 bases and J 0 bases, leaving 15 bases between the germline ends. This CDR3 region has 18 residues. Germline loops: CDR1 MGHRA, CDR2 YSYEKL. CDR3 DNA: TGCGCCAGCAGCCAAGAATACGGTGGCGGCTTAGCCAAAAACATTCAGTACTTC. It specifies CASSQEYGGGLAKNIQYF.

The rearrangement links TRBV7-9 to TRBJ2-3; 7 bases line up with TRBD1. There are 15 residues in the CDR3. Germline V gene lookup returns CDR1 SEHNR and CDR2 FQNEAQ (reference sequence). V gave up 5 bases and J gave up 6 bases; unmatched junction bases: 11. In nucleotides, the CDR3 is TGTGCCAGCAGCCCCTTGACAGGGCCCCAGGATACGCAGTATTTT. Its protein product is CASSPLTGPQDTQYF.

This clone was seen just once. The V and J genes are TRBV5-4 and TRBJ2-1; 9 bases align to TRBD1. In germline, CDR1 is SGHNT, CDR2 YYREEE (reference sequence). The length of the CDR3 is 14 residues. V lost 4 bases, J lost 9 bases, and 8 bases stayed unmatched. CDR3 residues: CASSTGQGPTEQFF. The CDR3 coding sequence is TGTGCCAGCAGCACGGGACAGGGTCCCACTGAGCAGTTCTTC.

The DNA of the CDR3 is TGTGCCAGCACCGGGATGTACAATGAGCAGTTCTTC. As protein: CASTGMYNEQFF. V and J are TRBV13 and TRBJ2-1; weak D call: TRBD2 (5 bases). The V end was cut by 7 bases, the J end by 4 bases, with 8 bases between. This CDR3 is built from 12 residues. Germline lookup yields CDR1 PRHDT and CDR2 FYEKMQ (reference sequence).

This chain connects TRBV27 to TRBJ1-1; D is possibly TRBD1 (5 bases). CDR1 and CDR2 (germline): MNHEY, SMNVEV (reference sequence). Between the trimmed V and J ends, which lost 2 bases and 5 bases, there was a span of 12 bases. CDR3 length equals 14 residues. CDR3 nucleotides: TGTGCCAGCAGTTTACGCGGGGCTTGGACTGAAGCTTTCTTT. This gives the protein CASSLRGAWTEAFF.

The chain recombines TRBV11-2 with TRBJ2-2; D perhaps matches TRBD2 (7 bases). Between the trimmed V and J ends, which lost 2 bases and 3 bases, there was a span of 13 bases. The germline V gene has CDR1 SGHAT and CDR2 FQNNGV. This CDR3 spans 16 amino acids. DNA for the CDR3: TGTGCCAGCAGCTTATCTGGGAGGGGGTACACCGGGGAGCTGTTTTTT. Protein: CASSLSGRGYTGELFF.